The 8 T cell receptor beta chains given below trace back to one sample, sequenced in a study of healthy donors' naive CD4 and CD8 T cells. A linear amplification protocol produced the TCR libraries from around 500 ng of total RNA. In TCRdb, the reads were re-called with MiXCR into one record per CDR3 protein. The table has approximately 180,000 distinct CDR3 sequences, about four fifths seen once; the top ten hold more than 2%. Sequencing input: naive CD4+ and CD8+ T cells sorted from blood, pooled from several donors. These receptor sequences come from a pool of human donors in good health; the sample pools cells from several healthy donors.

The chain couples TRBV7-8 to TRBJ1-2; 12 positions match TRBD1. CDR3 length: 14 residues. With V trimmed by 5 bases and J by 8 bases, 6 bases remained unmatched. Germline V lookup: CDR1 SGHVS, CDR2 FQNEAQ. The CDR3 spells CASSPPGQGAGYTF. DNA for the CDR3: TGTGCCAGCAGCCCTCCGGGACAGGGGGCCGGCTACACCTTC.

This clonotype was seen a handful of times. The chain links TRBV6-6 to TRBJ2-1, with D uncertain. CDR3 length equals 11 residues. Trimming cost V 6 bases and J 10 bases, with 10 bases left between them. Germline CDR1 MNHNY, CDR2 SVGAGI (reference sequence). The CDR3 loop is CASSSAREQFF. In DNA form, the CDR3 reads TGTGCCAGCAGCAGCGCCAGGGAGCAGTTCTTC.

CDR3 sequence: CASSFTPSYGYTF. The CDR3, as DNA: TGTGCCAGCAGCTTCACCCCGTCCTATGGCTACACCTTC. This chain links TRBV5-6 with TRBJ1-2; no clear D. Between the trimmed V and J ends, which lost 2 bases and 4 bases, there was a span of 9 bases. The CDR3 sequence is 13 residues long. Germline V gene sequence: CDR1 SGHDT, CDR2 YYEEEE.

V usage is TRBV20-1 and J usage is TRBJ2-1; a possible D gene is TRBD2 (5 bases). The germline V gene has CDR1 DFQATT and CDR2 SNEGSKA (reference sequence). The V end lost 1 base, the J end lost 6 bases, and 13 bases lay between the germline ends. There are 14 residues in the CDR3. CDR3 in amino acids: CSARGRALGNEQFF. CDR3 sequence (DNA): TGCAGTGCTAGAGGGCGGGCTTTAGGCAATGAGCAGTTCTTC.

This clonotype was counted many times. The genes are TRBV29-1 and TRBJ2-3; no reliable D call. The CDR3 is made up of 10 amino acids. With 7 bases removed from V and 3 bases from J, the gap between germline ends came to 5 bases. Germline V lookup: CDR1 SQVTM, CDR2 ANQGSEA. Written as DNA, the CDR3 is TGCAGCGCTTTGACAGATACGCAGTATTTT. Translated: CSALTDTQYF.

The chain couples TRBV29-1 to TRBJ1-1, with a tentative D call TRBD1 (6 bases). The CDR3 is 12 amino acids. V was clipped by 6 bases and J by 9 bases, with 17 bases between them. In germline, CDR1 is SQVTM, CDR2 ANQGSEA. The CDR3: CSVRLMDRQAFF. The CDR3 coding sequence is TGCAGCGTACGTTTAATGGACAGACAAGCTTTCTTT. The whole variable domain, filled in from reference TRBV29-1 and TRBJ1-1, reads SAVISQKPSRDICQRGTSLTIQCQVDSQVTMMFWYRQQPGQSLTLIATANQGSEATYESGFVIDKFPISRPNLTFSTLTVSNMSPEDSSIYLCSVRLMDRQAFFGQGTRLTVV.

The chain recombines TRBV29-1 with TRBJ2-1; D is unresolved. The germline CDR1 and CDR2 sequences are SQVTM and ANQGSEA. Deletions cut 8 bases from V and 6 bases from J, with 17 bases between. The CDR3 length is 13 residues. The CDR3 region has the DNA TGCAGCACGCACTCCGGGTCGGGCAATGAGCAGTTCTTC. It codes for CSTHSGSGNEQFF.

The V and J genes are TRBV29-1 and TRBJ2-1; perhaps D is TRBD1 or TRBD2 (5 bases each). Germline lookup yields CDR1 SQVTM and CDR2 ANQGSEA. V lost 3 bases to trimming and J lost 5 bases, with 11 bases between them. This CDR3 is 13 amino acids long. CDR3 sequence: CSVDILGDNEQFF. As DNA, the CDR3 is TGCAGCGTTGACATACTAGGGGACAATGAGCAGTTCTTC.